A selection of T cell receptor beta chains follows, all from one sample in a study of blood T cell repertoires in COVID-19. TCRdb's copy holds only in-frame clones and misses some; the assay was immunoSEQ multiplex PCR. Of some 70,000 clones in the sample, over 70% are singletons; the top ten hold under 9.5%. The sequenced material came from peripheral blood. These receptors were obtained from a man aged 45-65 years with active COVID-19. Both conserved end residues are part of each CDR3. The order of the fields is CDR3 protein, CDR3 DNA, V gene, J gene, clone size, D gene. A D gene is named only where the DNA matches it firmly. For some rows the clone size is stated as once, few or many, or as a class when expanded; others skip it.

CASSIDSGAEMREQYF,TGTGCCAGTAGTATAGATTCAGGGGCGGAAATGCGCGAGCAGTACTTC,TRBV19,TRBJ2-7,few,.
CATRTGADTQYF,TGTGCCACCCGGACAGGGGCAGATACGCAGTATTTT,TRBV7-2,TRBJ2-3,few,TRBD1
CASSPPTRAGLDYGYTF,TGTGCCAGCAGTCCCCCGACCAGGGCGGGACTAGACTATGGCTACACCTTC,TRBV6-2/TRBV6-3,TRBJ1-2,.,.
CASSQTGPGNTIYF,TGCGCCAGCAGCCAAACAGGGCCCGGAAACACCATATATTTT,TRBV5-1,TRBJ1-3,once,.
CASSHPKNAFF,TGTGCCAGCAGCCACCCTAAGAATGCTTTCTTT,TRBV5-6,TRBJ1-1,.,.
CASSPGTLSADTQYF,TGTGCCAGCTCTCCCGGGACACTTTCAGCAGATACGCAGTATTTT,TRBV18,TRBJ2-3,.,.
CASSPQTGGTGELFF,TGTGCCAGCTCACCACAGACAGGAGGTACCGGGGAGCTGTTTTTT,TRBV18,TRBJ2-2,once,.
CASSQVRTRVPDTQYF,TGCGCCAGCAGCCAAGTCCGGACTAGGGTCCCAGATACGCAGTATTTT,TRBV4-1,TRBJ2-3,.,TRBD2
CASSQDSGANYGYTF,TGTGCCAGCAGCCAAGATAGCGGAGCTAACTATGGCTACACCTTC,TRBV4-2,TRBJ1-2,.,.
CASLNRGRAGELFF,TGTGCCAGTTTGAACCGGGGGAGGGCCGGGGAGCTGTTTTTT,TRBV28,TRBJ2-2,.,TRBD2
CASSQGLAGVETQYF,TGTGCCAGCAGCCAAGGACTAGCGGGAGTCGAGACCCAGTACTTC,TRBV4-2,TRBJ2-5,.,TRBD2
CASSLAARRGGTGELFF,TGCGCCAGCAGCTTGGCTGCTCGGAGGGGGGGAACCGGGGAGCTGTTTTTT,TRBV5-1,TRBJ2-2,.,.
CASSTLQGTTEKLFF,TGTGCCAGCTCAACTTTACAGGGAACGACTGAAAAACTGTTTTTT,TRBV18,TRBJ1-4,.,.
CSVQGEGTSGKFGTGELFF,TGCAGCGTCCAAGGCGAAGGGACTAGCGGGAAATTTGGAACCGGGGAGCTGTTTTTT,TRBV29-1,TRBJ2-2,.,TRBD2
CASIPPGTGVHNEQFF,TGTGCCAGCATTCCACCCGGGACAGGGGTACACAATGAGCAGTTCTTC,TRBV28,TRBJ2-1,.,TRBD1
CASSASGTGNTEAFF,TGTGCCAGCAGCGCATCCGGGACAGGGAACACTGAAGCTTTCTTT,TRBV5-4,TRBJ1-1,.,TRBD1
CARTGRIENTEAFF,TGTGCAAGAACAGGGAGAATTGAGAACACTGAAGCTTTCTTT,TRBV30,TRBJ1-1,once,.
CASRSRLGREQFF,TGTGCCAGCAGGTCACGGTTGGGGCGTGAGCAGTTCTTC,TRBV27,TRBJ2-1,.,.
CATSDRGTTRDNQQFF,TGTGCCACCAGTGATCGTGGGACTACGCGGGACAATCAGCAGTTCTTC,TRBV24-1,TRBJ2-1,.,.
CASSPGQIATNEKLFF,TGTGCCAGCAGTCCGGGACAGATCGCAACTAATGAAAAACTGTTTTTT,TRBV2,TRBJ1-4,.,TRBD1
CASSLRQGGYTF,TGTGCCAGCAGTCTCCGACAGGGTGGCTACACCTTC,TRBV2,TRBJ1-2,.,TRBD1
CATKGSEGQGNYGYTF,TGTGCCACCAAAGGATCGGAAGGGCAGGGGAACTATGGCTACACCTTC,TRBV24-1,TRBJ1-2,.,.
CASSPRDRESYEQYF,TGTGCCAGCAGCCCTCGGGACAGAGAATCCTACGAGCAGTACTTC,TRBV11-2,TRBJ2-7,.,TRBD1
CASSSLAGVETQYF,TGTGCCAGCAGTTCATTAGCGGGAGTTGAGACCCAGTACTTC,TRBV27,TRBJ2-5,.,TRBD2
CASSLPQGYQPQHF,TGTGCCAGTAGTCTTCCACAGGGCTATCAGCCCCAGCATTTT,TRBV19,TRBJ1-5,.,.
CASSPTPGTEAFF,TGTGCCAGCTCACCCACCCCGGGCACTGAAGCTTTCTTT,TRBV18,TRBJ1-1,.,.
CASSQGVGWTGSYNEQFF,TGTGCCAGCAGCCAAGGGGTGGGGTGGACAGGGTCCTACAATGAGCAGTTCTTC,TRBV7-2,TRBJ2-1,once,TRBD1
CASSIRQGGEETQYF,TGTGCCAGTAGTATTAGACAGGGGGGGGAAGAGACCCAGTACTTC,TRBV19,TRBJ2-5,.,TRBD1
CASSHGGTARVSYGYTF,TGTGCCAGCAGCCACGGAGGGACGGCCAGGGTTAGCTATGGCTACACCTTC,TRBV7-2,TRBJ1-2,.,.
CASSVRGASSYNSPLHF,TGTGCCAGCAGCGTACGTGGGGCAAGCTCCTATAATTCACCCCTCCACTTT,TRBV9,TRBJ1-6,.,.
CASSQDEGKGTDTQYF,TGTGCCAGCAGCCAAGATGAGGGTAAAGGCACAGATACGCAGTATTTT,TRBV3-1/TRBV3-2,TRBJ2-3,.,.
CASSFASGENEQYF,TGTGCCAGCAGTTTTGCGTCAGGGGAGAACGAGCAGTACTTC,TRBV6-6,TRBJ2-7,.,.
CASSSSGIVNTEAFF,TGTGCCAGCAGCTCTAGCGGAATAGTGAACACTGAAGCTTTCTTT,TRBV5-5,TRBJ1-1,.,.
CAADSLASPLHF,TGTGCCGCCGACAGCTTGGCTTCACCCCTCCACTTT,TRBV28,TRBJ1-6,.,.
CASRTGITDTQYF,TGCGCCAGTCGGACAGGGATCACAGATACGCAGTATTTT,TRBV5-1,TRBJ2-3,few,TRBD1
CASRRTGTRALSSYEQYF,TGTGCCAGCAGACGAACCGGGACAAGGGCCCTGAGCTCCTACGAGCAGTACTTC,TRBV28,TRBJ2-7,once,.
CASGPSYNEQFF,TGTGCTAGTGGTCCGTCCTACAATGAGCAGTTCTTC,TRBV12-5,TRBJ2-1,once,.
CATSAQGYGYTF,TGTGCCACCAGTGCCCAGGGCTATGGCTACACCTTC,TRBV24-1,TRBJ1-2,.,.
CASSIRGGAGELFF,TGTGCCAGTAGTATTCGCGGGGGGGCCGGGGAGCTGTTTTTT,TRBV19,TRBJ2-2,.,TRBD2
CASSQNRGDYEQYF,TGTGCCAGCAGCCAAAACAGGGGGGACTACGAGCAGTACTTC,TRBV7-2,TRBJ2-7,.,TRBD1
CASSLGTGEPQHF,TGTGCCAGCAGCTTGGGGACAGGTGAGCCCCAGCATTTT,TRBV5-6,TRBJ1-5,.,TRBD1
CASSLPGLAVYNEQFF,TGTGCCAGCAGTCTCCCCGGACTAGCGGTTTACAATGAGCAGTTCTTC,TRBV28,TRBJ2-1,.,TRBD2
CASSQVEMGQINTEAFF,TGTGCCAGCAGCCAAGTGGAAATGGGACAGATTAACACTGAAGCTTTCTTT,TRBV4-2,TRBJ1-1,few,TRBD1
CASSLAPGTGGKNYGYTF,TGTGCCAGCAGCTTAGCCCCCGGGACAGGGGGCAAAAACTATGGCTACACCTTC,TRBV7-2,TRBJ1-2,.,TRBD1
CASRLGAINTIYF,TGTGCCAGCAGACTGGGGGCTATTAACACCATATATTTT,TRBV12-3/TRBV12-4,TRBJ1-3,.,.
CASSLEGTTYEQYF,TGTGCCAGCAGCTTGGAAGGGACAACCTACGAGCAGTACTTC,TRBV5-6,TRBJ2-7,.,.
CASSGSMTAGEGAFF,TGCGCCAGCAGCGGCTCCATGACAGCTGGGGAGGGAGCTTTCTTT,TRBV5-1,TRBJ1-1,.,.